Below, 21 T cell receptor beta chains from the same sample are listed, as sequenced in a study of cytomegalovirus exposure and HLA in healthy donors. Primers included in the PCR were 60 Vbeta and 13 Jbeta primers. Repertoires were generated with immunoSEQ multiplex PCR, while TCRdb's copy carries only in-frame clones and drops some. This sample's clone table lists 150,000 to 200,000 clones. Sequences were obtained from PBMCs. These receptors originate from a man under 40 in good health and CMV-seronegative.

The V gene is TRBV5-4, the J gene TRBJ2-5; no clear D. The V end was cut by 0 bases, the J end by 5 bases, with 11 bases between. The CDR3 runs 14 residues. In germline, CDR1 is SGHNT, CDR2 YYREEE (reference sequence). CDR3 amino acids: CASSLDLQQETQYF. The CDR3 DNA reads TGTGCCAGCAGCTTGGACTTACAACAGGAGACCCAGTACTTC.

As regards this clone: Other DNA sequences of this sample code for an identical CDR3. The chain joins TRBV5-4 to TRBJ2-3; D not certain. The CDR3 has 13 amino acids. Germline CDR1 SGHNT, CDR2 YYREEE (reference sequence). V was cut by 4 bases and J by 1 base, with 7 bases left in between. CDR3 protein: CASSLQGTDTQYF. CDR3 nucleotide sequence: TGTGCCAGCAGCCTTCAGGGCACAGATACGCAGTATTTT.

CDR3 loop: CASSATGFPNTEAFF. The CDR3 region has the DNA TGCGCCAGCAGCGCGACAGGGTTCCCGAACACTGAAGCTTTCTTT. The rearrangement uses TRBV5-1 and TRBJ1-1; 7 bases are shared with TRBD1. CDR1 SGHRS and CDR2 YFSETQ come from the germline V gene. CDR3 size: 15 residues. V lost 4 bases to trimming and J lost 1 base; unmatched junction nucleotides: 7.

The rearrangement joins TRBV6-1 to TRBJ2-3; D not resolved. V lost 2 bases, J lost 1 base, and 10 bases lay in between. CDR1 MNHNS and CDR2 SASEGT come from the germline V gene. The CDR3 consists of 15 residues. CDR3 protein: CASSELVVGTDTQYF. DNA for the CDR3: TGTGCCAGCAGTGAACTAGTGGTGGGCACAGATACGCAGTATTTT.

The J gene is TRBJ2-1, the V gene TRBV5-1, with TRBD2 matching 9 bases. V dropped 4 bases and J dropped 2; count of bases not matched to a gene: 7. The CDR3 has 16 amino acids. Germline lookup yields CDR1 SGHRS and CDR2 YFSETQ. CDR3 DNA sequence: TGCGCCAGCAGCGTCCTTAGCGGGAGTGCCTACAATGAGCAGTTCTTC. As protein: CASSVLSGSAYNEQFF. Full variable domain (rest looked up from reference TRBV5-1 and TRBJ2-1): KAGVTQTPRYLIKTRGQQVTLSCSPISGHRSVSWYQQTPGQGLQFLFEYFSETQRNKGNFPGRFSGRQFSNSRSEMNVSTLELGDSALYLCASSVLSGSAYNEQFFGPGTRLTVL.

The rearrangement uses TRBV18 and TRBJ2-1; a possible D gene is TRBD2 (7 bases). V was clipped by 3 bases and J by 7 bases, with 19 bases between them. Per germline, CDR1 KGHSH and CDR2 LQKENI. The CDR3 contains 16 residues. CDR3 residues: CASSPMGGGAQNEQFF. CDR3 coding DNA: TGTGCCAGCTCACCTATGGGCGGGGGCGCTCAGAATGAGCAGTTCTTC.

The V call is TRBV13, the J call TRBJ1-3; TRBD1 matches 7 bases. J lost 1 base, V lost 5 bases, and 8 bases had no gene match. This CDR3 has 16 residues. Germline loops: CDR1 PRHDT, CDR2 FYEKMQ (reference sequence). CDR3 residues: CASSREGARSGNTIYF. CDR3 nucleotides: TGTGCCAGCAGCCGTGAGGGGGCTAGGTCTGGAAACACCATATATTTT.

The chain uses TRBV30 and TRBJ1-1; 7 nucleotides align to TRBD1. V was clipped by 7 bases and J by 7 bases; unmatched bases: 9. There are 12 residues in the CDR3. Germline V gives CDR1 GTSNPN, CDR2 SVGIG (reference sequence). CDR3 in amino acids: CASDRLGSEAFF. The CDR3 DNA reads TGTGCCTCGGACAGGCTTGGGAGTGAAGCTTTCTTT.

The chain uses TRBV27 and TRBJ1-5, with D uncertain. This CDR3 has 15 residues. CDR1 is MNHEY and CDR2 is SMNVEV in the germline V gene (reference sequence). The V and J ends lost 2 bases and 3 bases respectively, with 11 bases between them. The CDR3 region has the DNA TGTGCCAGCAGTTTAACTGCCGGGTTCAATCAGCCCCAGCATTTT. Encoded protein: CASSLTAGFNQPQHF.

The chain joins TRBV12-5 to TRBJ2-1; a weak D match, TRBD1 (5 bases). V was clipped by 3 bases and J by 6 bases, with 12 bases between them. Germline V CDR1 and CDR2: LGHNT, FRNRAP. The CDR3 sequence is 14 residues long. CDR3 amino acids: CASGFQTGGNEQFF. The CDR3 nucleotides are TGTGCTAGTGGTTTTCAAACAGGTGGCAATGAGCAGTTCTTC.

The V and J genes are TRBV9 and TRBJ1-4; D not certain. Trimming removed 0 bases at V and 13 bases at J, with 19 bases between. This CDR3 contains 15 residues. Germline CDR1 is SGDLS and CDR2 is YYNGEE. CDR3 DNA sequence: TGTGCCAGCAGCGTAGCTGGCACTCTGGGTGAGGGACTGTTTTTT. Its translation is CASSVAGTLGEGLFF.

The rearrangement joins TRBV28 to TRBJ1-1; possible D gene TRBD1, 5 bases. CDR1 is MDHEN and CDR2 is SYDVKM in the germline V gene. Trimming cost V 3 bases and J 10 bases, with 15 bases left between them. The CDR3 loop spans 13 amino acids. The DNA of the CDR3 is TGTGCCAGCAGTTTGGGAGGGGAAATTAGAGCTTTCTTT. Translation: CASSLGGEIRAFF.

J is TRBJ2-7 and V is TRBV9; D is possibly TRBD2 (6 bases). This CDR3 has 15 amino acids. The germline CDR1 and CDR2 sequences are SGDLS and YYNGEE. The V gene lost 4 bases and the J gene lost 2 bases, with 16 bases spanning the gap. Here the CDR3 reads CASSPPPGLTYEQYF. The CDR3 nucleotides read TGTGCCAGCAGCCCCCCACCGGGACTTACCTACGAGCAGTACTTC. Filled out from reference TRBV9 and TRBJ2-7, the complete variable domain reads DSGVTQTPKHLITATGQRVTLRCSPRSGDLSVYWYQQSLDQGLQFLIQYYNGEERAKGNILERFSAQQFPDLHSELNLSSLELGDSALYFCASSPPPGLTYEQYFGPGTRLTVT.

The chain is built from TRBV19 and TRBJ2-2, with 8 positions matching TRBD1. Losses at the gene ends were 3 bases for V and 7 bases for J; bases not matched to a gene: 1. Germline values: CDR1 LNHDA, CDR2 SQIVND (reference sequence). The CDR3 consists of 13 residues. The CDR3 sequence: CASSIGTGGELFF. The CDR3 nucleotides read TGTGCCAGTAGTATTGGGACAGGCGGGGAGCTGTTTTTT.

The CDR3 sequence is CSVGAGFQETQYF. For the CDR3, the DNA is TGCAGCGTTGGGGCGGGGTTTCAAGAGACCCAGTACTTC. The chain is built from TRBV29-1 and TRBJ2-5; D perhaps matches TRBD2 (6 bases). The CDR3 loop spans 13 amino acids. Deletions cut 4 bases from V and 2 bases from J, with 11 bases between. Germline V gives CDR1 SQVTM, CDR2 ANQGSEA. The whole variable domain, filled in from reference TRBV29-1 and TRBJ2-5, reads SAVISQKPSRDICQRGTSLTIQCQVDSQVTMMFWYRQQPGQSLTLIATANQGSEATYESGFVIDKFPISRPNLTFSTLTVSNMSPEDSSIYLCSVGAGFQETQYFGPGTRLLVL.

The rearrangement joins TRBV19 to TRBJ1-5; D gene uncertain. Per germline, CDR1 LNHDA and CDR2 SQIVND (reference sequence). With 6 bases removed from V and 4 bases from J, the gap between germline ends came to 10 bases. The CDR3 sequence is 13 residues long. In nucleotides, the CDR3 is TGTGCCAGTAGCCCAGGCCTTAATCAGCCCCAGCATTTT. Its protein is CASSPGLNQPQHF.

A note on this clone: Different DNA sequences within this sample yield the same CDR3. V and J are TRBV29-1 and TRBJ1-4, with D possibly TRBD1 on 6 matching bases. Trimming cost V 5 bases and J 8 bases, with 15 bases left between them. There are 13 residues in the CDR3. The germline V gene encodes CDR1 SQVTM and CDR2 ANQGSEA. CDR3 coding DNA: TGCAGCGTTCGGCAGGGGAGGGGGGAAAAACTGTTTTTT. Translation: CSVRQGRGEKLFF.

As regards this clone: Other DNA variants within this sample encode the same CDR3. V is TRBV10-3 and J is TRBJ1-5; D gene ambiguous. Germline values: CDR1 ENHRY, CDR2 SYGVKD. Trimming shortened V by 0 bases and J by 1 base, and 7 bases separated the two germline ends. There are 15 residues in the CDR3. CDR3 in DNA: TGTGCCATCAGTGAGTCGACCGGGAGCAATCAGCCCCAGCATTTT. This codes for CAISESTGSNQPQHF.

The rearrangement uses TRBV28 and TRBJ2-5; 7 bases fit TRBD2. The better agreement between TRBJ2-7 and the DNA end casts doubt on the J call. From germline, CDR1 is MDHEN and CDR2 SYDVKM. The CDR3 has 16 residues. CDR3 nucleotides: TGTGCCAGCAGTTGGGGGAGGGCCAGTCCTCCCTACGAGCAGTACTTC. It encodes CASSWGRASPPYEQYF.

V gene TRBV7-9 combines with J gene TRBJ2-7; 8 bases are a match to TRBD2. Trimming removed 5 bases from V and 3 bases from J; junction bases left unmatched: 15. Germline CDR1 is SEHNR and CDR2 is FQNEAQ (reference sequence). The CDR3 loop spans 17 amino acids. The CDR3 bases are TGTGCCAGCAGCGCGGTTGGGGGCGGGGGGAAAAGCTACGAGCAGTACTTC. Protein sequence: CASSAVGGGGKSYEQYF.

This chain links TRBV9 with TRBJ2-1; 9 bases line up with TRBD2. Germline-derived CDR1 and CDR2 are SGDLS and YYNGEE. J gave up 3 bases and V 4 bases, and 8 bases lay outside the gene matches. The CDR3 sequence is 16 residues long. In DNA form, the CDR3 reads TGTGCCAGCAGCCCTGGAGCGGGAGGCCTCTACAATGAGCAGTTCTTC. Its protein product is CASSPGAGGLYNEQFF.